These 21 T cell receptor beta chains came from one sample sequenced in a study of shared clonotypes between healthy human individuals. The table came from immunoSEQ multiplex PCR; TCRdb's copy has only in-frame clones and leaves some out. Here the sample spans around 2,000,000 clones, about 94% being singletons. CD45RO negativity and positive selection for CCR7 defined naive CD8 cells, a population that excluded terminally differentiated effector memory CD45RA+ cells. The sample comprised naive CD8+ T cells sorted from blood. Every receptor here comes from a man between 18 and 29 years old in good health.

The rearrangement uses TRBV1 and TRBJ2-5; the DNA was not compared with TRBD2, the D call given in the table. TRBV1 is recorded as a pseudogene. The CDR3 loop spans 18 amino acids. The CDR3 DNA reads TGCACCAGCAGCCGCCAGATAGTAGCGGGGCGGTTTTCTGGGACCCAGTACTTC. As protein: CTSSRQIVAGRFSGTQYF.

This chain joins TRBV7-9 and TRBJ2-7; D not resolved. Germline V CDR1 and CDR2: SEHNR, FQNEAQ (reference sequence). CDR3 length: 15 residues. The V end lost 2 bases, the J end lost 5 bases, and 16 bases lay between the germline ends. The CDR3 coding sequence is TGTGCCAGCAGCTTAATGACTGCCCTGTTGGACGAGCAGTACTTC. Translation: CASSLMTALLDEQYF.

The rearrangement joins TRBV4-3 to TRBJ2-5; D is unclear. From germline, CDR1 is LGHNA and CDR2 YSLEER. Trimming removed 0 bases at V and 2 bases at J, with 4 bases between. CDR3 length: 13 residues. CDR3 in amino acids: CASSQEQQETQYF. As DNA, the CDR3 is TGCGCCAGCAGCCAAGAACAGCAAGAGACCCAGTACTTC.

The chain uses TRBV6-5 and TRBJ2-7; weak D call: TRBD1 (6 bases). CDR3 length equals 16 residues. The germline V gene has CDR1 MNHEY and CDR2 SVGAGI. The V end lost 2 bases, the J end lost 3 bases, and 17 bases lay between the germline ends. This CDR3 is CASSYNPGQKYYEQYF. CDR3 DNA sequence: TGTGCCAGCAGTTACAACCCCGGACAGAAATACTACGAGCAGTACTTC.

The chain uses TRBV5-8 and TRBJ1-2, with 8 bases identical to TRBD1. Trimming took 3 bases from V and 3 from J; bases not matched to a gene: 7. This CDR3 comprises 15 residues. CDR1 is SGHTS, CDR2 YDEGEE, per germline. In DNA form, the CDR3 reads TGTGCCAGCAGCTCCCGACAGGGGCCCGACTATGGCTACACCTTC. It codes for CASSSRQGPDYGYTF.

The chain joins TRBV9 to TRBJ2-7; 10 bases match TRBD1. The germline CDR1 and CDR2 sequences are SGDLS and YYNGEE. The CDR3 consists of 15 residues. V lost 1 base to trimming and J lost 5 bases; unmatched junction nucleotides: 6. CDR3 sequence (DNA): TGTGCCAGCAGCGTAACTGGGGGACAGGGGAACGAGCAGTACTTC. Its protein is CASSVTGGQGNEQYF.

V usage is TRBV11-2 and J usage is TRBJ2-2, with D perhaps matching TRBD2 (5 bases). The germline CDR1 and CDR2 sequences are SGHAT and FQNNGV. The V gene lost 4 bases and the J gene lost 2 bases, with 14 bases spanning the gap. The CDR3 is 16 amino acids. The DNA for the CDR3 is TGTGCCAGCAGCTCACCTGAGGGCCATAACACCGGGGAGCTGTTTTTT. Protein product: CASSSPEGHNTGELFF.

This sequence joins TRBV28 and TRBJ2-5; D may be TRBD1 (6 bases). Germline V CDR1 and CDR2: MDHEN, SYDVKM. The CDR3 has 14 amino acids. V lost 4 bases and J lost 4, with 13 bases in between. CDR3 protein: CASSSIQGVETQYF. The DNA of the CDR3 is TGTGCCAGCAGTTCGATACAGGGCGTAGAGACCCAGTACTTC.

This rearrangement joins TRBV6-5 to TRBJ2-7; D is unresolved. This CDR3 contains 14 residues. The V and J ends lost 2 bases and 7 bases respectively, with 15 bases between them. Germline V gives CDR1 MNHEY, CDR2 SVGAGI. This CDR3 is CASSYGTGVGEQYF. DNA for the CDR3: TGTGCCAGCAGTTACGGCACTGGGGTGGGTGAGCAGTACTTC.

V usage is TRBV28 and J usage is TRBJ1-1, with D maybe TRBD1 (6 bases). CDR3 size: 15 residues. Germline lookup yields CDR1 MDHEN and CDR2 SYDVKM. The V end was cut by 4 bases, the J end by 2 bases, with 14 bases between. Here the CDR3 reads CASSSPGQRNTEAFF. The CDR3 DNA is TGTGCCAGCAGTTCGCCGGGACAACGTAACACTGAAGCTTTCTTT.

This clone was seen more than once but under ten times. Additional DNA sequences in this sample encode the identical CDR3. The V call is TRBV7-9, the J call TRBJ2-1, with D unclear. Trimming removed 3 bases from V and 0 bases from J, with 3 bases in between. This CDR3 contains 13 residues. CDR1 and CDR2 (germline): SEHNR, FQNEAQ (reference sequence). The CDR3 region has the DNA TGTGCCAGCAGCTTTAGCTCCTACAATGAGCAGTTCTTC. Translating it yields CASSFSSYNEQFF.

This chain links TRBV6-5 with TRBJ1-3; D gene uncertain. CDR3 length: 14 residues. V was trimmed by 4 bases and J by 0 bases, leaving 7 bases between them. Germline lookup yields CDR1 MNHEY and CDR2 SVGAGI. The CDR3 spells CASSSSHSGNTIYF. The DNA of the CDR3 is TGTGCCAGCAGTTCGTCCCACTCTGGAAACACCATATATTTT.

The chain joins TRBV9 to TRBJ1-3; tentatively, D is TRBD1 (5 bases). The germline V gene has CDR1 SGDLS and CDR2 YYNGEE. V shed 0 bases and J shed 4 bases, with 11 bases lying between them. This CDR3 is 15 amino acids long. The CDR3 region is CASSVGQGMGNTIYF. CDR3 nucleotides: TGTGCCAGCAGCGTAGGTCAGGGAATGGGAAACACCATATATTTT. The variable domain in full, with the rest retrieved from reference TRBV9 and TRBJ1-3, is DSGVTQTPKHLITATGQRVTLRCSPRSGDLSVYWYQQSLDQGLQFLIQYYNGEERAKGNILERFSAQQFPDLHSELNLSSLELGDSALYFCASSVGQGMGNTIYFGEGSWLTVV.

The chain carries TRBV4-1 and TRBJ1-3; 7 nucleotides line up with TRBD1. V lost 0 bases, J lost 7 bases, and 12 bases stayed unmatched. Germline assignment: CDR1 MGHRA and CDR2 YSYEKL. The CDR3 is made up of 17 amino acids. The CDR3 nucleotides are TGCGCCAGCAGCCAAGAGCCCCCAGGGGGAGAAGGTAACACCATATATTTT. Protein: CASSQEPPGGEGNTIYF.

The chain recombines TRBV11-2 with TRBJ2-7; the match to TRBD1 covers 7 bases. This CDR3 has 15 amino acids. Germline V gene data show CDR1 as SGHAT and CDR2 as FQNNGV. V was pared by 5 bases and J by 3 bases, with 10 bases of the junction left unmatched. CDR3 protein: CASSPNRDSYYEQYF. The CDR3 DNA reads TGTGCCAGCAGCCCTAACCGGGACAGCTACTACGAGCAGTACTTC.

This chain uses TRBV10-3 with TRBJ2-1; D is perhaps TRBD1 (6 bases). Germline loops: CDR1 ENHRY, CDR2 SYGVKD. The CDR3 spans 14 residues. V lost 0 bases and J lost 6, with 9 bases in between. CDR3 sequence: CAISESSGVNEQFF. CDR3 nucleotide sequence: TGTGCCATCAGTGAGTCGTCAGGGGTCAATGAGCAGTTCTTC.

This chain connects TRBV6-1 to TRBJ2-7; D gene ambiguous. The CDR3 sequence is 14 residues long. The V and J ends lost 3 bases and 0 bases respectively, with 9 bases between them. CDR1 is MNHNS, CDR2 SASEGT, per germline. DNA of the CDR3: TGTGCCAGCAGTGATATGAGGAGCTCCTACGAGCAGTACTTC. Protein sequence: CASSDMRSSYEQYF.

CDR3 DNA sequence: TGCAGCGTTGAAGGTAGCCCACAGGACGACAATGAGCAGTTCTTC. As protein: CSVEGSPQDDNEQFF. The rearrangement uses TRBV29-1 and TRBJ2-1; weak D call: TRBD1 (5 bases). Looked up from germline, CDR1 is SQVTM and CDR2 is ANQGSEA. V gave up 1 base and J gave up 5 bases, with 15 bases separating them. The CDR3 contains 15 residues.

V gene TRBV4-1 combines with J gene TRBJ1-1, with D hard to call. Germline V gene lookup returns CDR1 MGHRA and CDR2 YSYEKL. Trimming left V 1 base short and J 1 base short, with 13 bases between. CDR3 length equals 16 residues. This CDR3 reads CASSQGRFWKNTEAFF. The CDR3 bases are TGCGCCAGCAGCCAAGGACGGTTCTGGAAGAACACTGAAGCTTTCTTT.

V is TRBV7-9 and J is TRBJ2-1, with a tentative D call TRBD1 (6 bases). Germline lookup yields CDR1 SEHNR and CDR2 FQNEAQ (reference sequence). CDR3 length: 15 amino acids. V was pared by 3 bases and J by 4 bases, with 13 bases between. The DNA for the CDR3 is TGTGCCAGCAGCTTTTTCCAGGGGTTGTACAATGAGCAGTTCTTC. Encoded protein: CASSFFQGLYNEQFF.

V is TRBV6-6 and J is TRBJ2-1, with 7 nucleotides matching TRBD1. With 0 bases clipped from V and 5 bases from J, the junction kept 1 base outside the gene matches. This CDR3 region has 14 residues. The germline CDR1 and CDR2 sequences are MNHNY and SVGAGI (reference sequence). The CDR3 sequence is CASSYSGGHNEQFF. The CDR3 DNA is TGTGCCAGCAGTTACTCAGGGGGCCACAATGAGCAGTTCTTC.